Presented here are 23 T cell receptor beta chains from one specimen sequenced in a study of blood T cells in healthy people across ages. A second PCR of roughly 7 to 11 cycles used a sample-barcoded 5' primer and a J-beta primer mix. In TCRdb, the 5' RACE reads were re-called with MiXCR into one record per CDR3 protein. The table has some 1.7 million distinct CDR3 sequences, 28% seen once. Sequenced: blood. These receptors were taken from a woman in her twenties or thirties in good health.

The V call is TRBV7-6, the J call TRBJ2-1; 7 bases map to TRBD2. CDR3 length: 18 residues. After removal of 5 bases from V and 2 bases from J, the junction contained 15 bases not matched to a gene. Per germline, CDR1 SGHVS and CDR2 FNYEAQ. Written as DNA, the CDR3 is TGTGCCAGCAGCCCTACCATTCTCAAGGCGGGGGCCTACAATGAGCAGTTCTTC. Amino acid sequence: CASSPTILKAGAYNEQFF.

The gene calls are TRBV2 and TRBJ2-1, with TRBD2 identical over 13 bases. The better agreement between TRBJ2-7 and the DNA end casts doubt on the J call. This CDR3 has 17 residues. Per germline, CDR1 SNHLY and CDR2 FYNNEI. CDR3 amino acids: CASTQTSGGAGRNEQYF. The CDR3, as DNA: TGTGCCAGCACCCAAACTAGCGGGGGGGCTGGTAGGAATGAGCAGTACTTC.

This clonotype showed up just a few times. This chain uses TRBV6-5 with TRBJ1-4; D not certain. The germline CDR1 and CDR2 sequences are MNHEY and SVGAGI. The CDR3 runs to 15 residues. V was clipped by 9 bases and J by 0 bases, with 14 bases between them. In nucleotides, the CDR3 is TGTGCCAGTGGTTCCGGGATCGCAACTAATGAAAAACTGTTTTTT. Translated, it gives CASGSGIATNEKLFF.

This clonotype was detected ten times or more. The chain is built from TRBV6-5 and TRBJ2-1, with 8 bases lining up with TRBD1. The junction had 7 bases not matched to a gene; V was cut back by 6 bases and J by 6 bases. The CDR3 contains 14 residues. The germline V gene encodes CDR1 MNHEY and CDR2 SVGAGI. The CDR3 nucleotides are TGTGCCAGCAGCCTGACAGGGGCGCCCAATGAGCAGTTCTTC. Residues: CASSLTGAPNEQFF.

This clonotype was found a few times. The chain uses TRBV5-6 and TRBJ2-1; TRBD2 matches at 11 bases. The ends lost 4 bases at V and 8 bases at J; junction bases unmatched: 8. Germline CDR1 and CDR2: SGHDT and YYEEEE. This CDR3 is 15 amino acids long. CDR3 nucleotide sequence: TGTGCCAGCAGCCAAGGGACTAGCGGAGTCGATGAGCAGTTCTTC. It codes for CASSQGTSGVDEQFF.

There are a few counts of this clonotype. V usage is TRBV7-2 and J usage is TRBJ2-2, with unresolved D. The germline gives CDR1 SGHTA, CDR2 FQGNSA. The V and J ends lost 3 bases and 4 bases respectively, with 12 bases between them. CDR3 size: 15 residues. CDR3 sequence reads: CASSFMERSTGELFF. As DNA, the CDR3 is TGTGCCAGCAGCTTCATGGAGCGTTCCACCGGGGAGCTGTTTTTT. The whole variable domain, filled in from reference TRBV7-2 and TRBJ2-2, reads GAGVSQSPSNKVTEKGKDVELRCDPISGHTALYWYRQSLGQGLEFLIYFQGNSAPDKSGLPSDRFSAERTGGSVSTLTIQRTQQEDSAVYLCASSFMERSTGELFFGEGSRLTVL.

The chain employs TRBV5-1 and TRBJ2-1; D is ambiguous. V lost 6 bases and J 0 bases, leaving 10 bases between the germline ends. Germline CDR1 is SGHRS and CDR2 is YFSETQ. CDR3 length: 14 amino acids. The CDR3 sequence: CASKTQSSYNEQFF. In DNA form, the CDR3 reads TGCGCCAGCAAGACGCAGAGCTCCTACAATGAGCAGTTCTTC.

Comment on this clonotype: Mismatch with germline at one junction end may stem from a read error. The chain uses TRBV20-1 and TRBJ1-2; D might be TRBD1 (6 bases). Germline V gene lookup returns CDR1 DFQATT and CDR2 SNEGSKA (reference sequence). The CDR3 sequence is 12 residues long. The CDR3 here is CSARDNNDGYTF. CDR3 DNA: TGCAGTGCCCGGGACAATAACGATGGCTACACCTTC.

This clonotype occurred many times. The CDR3 coding sequence is TGTGCCAGCAGCACCGGACAGGGTGCAGATACGCAGTATTTT. This codes for CASSTGQGADTQYF. The J gene is TRBJ2-3, the V gene TRBV7-9; 8 positions match TRBD1. Germline lookup yields CDR1 SEHNR and CDR2 FQNEAQ (reference sequence). This CDR3 has 14 residues. The ends lost 5 bases at V and 4 bases at J; junction bases unmatched: 5.

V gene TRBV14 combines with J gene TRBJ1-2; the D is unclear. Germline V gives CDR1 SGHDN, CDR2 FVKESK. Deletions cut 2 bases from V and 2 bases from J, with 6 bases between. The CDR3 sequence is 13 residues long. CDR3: CASSQNTNYGYTF. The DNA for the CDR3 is TGTGCCAGCAGCCAAAACACAAACTATGGCTACACCTTC.

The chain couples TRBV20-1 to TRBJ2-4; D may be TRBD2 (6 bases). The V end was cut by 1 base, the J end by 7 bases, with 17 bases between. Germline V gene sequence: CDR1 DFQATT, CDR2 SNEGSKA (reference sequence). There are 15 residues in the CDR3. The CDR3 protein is CSARGMGGDRNIQYF. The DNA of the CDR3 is TGCAGTGCTAGAGGCATGGGGGGAGATCGCAACATTCAGTACTTC.

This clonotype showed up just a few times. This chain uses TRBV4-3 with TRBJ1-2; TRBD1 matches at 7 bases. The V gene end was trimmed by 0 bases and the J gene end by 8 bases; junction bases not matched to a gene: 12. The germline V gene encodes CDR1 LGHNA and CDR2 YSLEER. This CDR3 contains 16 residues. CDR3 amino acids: CASSQDPAGQFGGYTF. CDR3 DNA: TGCGCCAGCAGCCAAGACCCCGCGGGACAGTTCGGAGGCTACACCTTC.

The CDR3 region has the DNA TGTGCCAGCAGCCGTCTGTGGGAGGGATTGAACACTGAAGCTTTCTTT. The encoded protein is CASSRLWEGLNTEAFF. The V call is TRBV11-2, the J call TRBJ1-1; D unresolved. V was cut by 5 bases and J by 0 bases, with 16 bases left in between. The CDR3 covers 16 residues. Germline lookup yields CDR1 SGHAT and CDR2 FQNNGV.

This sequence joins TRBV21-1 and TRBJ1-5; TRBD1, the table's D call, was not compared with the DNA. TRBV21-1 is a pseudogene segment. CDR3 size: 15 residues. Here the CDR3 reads CASSKQEGRHQPQHF. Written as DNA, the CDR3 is TGTGCCAGCAGCAAACAGGAGGGGCGGCACCAGCCCCAGCATTTT.

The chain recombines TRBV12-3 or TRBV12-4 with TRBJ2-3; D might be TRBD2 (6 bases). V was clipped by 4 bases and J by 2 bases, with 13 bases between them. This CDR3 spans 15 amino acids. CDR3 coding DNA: TGTGCCAGCAGTTCGGAGGGCCTCGCCACAGATACGCAGTATTTT. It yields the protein CASSSEGLATDTQYF.

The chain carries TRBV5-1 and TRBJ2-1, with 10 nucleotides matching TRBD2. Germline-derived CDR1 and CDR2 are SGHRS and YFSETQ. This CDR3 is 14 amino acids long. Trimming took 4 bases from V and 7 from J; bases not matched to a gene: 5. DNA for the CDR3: TGCGCCAGCAGCGTAGAGCGGGGGGGTAATGAGCAGTTCTTC. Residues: CASSVERGGNEQFF.

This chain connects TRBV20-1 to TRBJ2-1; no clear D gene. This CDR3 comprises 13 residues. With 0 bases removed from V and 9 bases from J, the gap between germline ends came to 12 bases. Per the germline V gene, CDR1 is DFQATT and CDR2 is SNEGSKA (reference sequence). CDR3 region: CSARDQLAAEQFF. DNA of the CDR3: TGCAGTGCTAGAGATCAACTCGCGGCTGAGCAGTTCTTC.

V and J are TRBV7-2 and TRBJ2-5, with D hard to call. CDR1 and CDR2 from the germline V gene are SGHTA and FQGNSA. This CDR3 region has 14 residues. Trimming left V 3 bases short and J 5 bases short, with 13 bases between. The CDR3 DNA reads TGTGCCAGCAGCTTTCTTTACGAACGGGAGACCCAGTACTTC. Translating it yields CASSFLYERETQYF.

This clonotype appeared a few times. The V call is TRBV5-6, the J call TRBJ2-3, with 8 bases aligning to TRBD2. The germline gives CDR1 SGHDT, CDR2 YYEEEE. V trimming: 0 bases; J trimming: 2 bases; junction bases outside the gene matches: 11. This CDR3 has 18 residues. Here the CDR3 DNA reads TGTGCCAGCAGCTTGGCGGGTCTGGCGGGGGGCCTCACAGATACGCAGTATTTT. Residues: CASSLAGLAGGLTDTQYF.

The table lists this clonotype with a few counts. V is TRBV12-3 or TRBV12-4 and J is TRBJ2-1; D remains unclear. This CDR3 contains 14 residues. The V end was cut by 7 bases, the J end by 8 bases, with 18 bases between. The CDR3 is CASKRDYAADEQFF. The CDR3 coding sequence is TGTGCCAGCAAGAGAGATTACGCGGCGGATGAGCAGTTCTTC.

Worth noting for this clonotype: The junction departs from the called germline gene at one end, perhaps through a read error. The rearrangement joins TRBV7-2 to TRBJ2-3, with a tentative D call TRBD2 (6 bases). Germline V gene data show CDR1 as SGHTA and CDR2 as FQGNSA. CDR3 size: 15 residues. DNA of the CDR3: TGTGCCAGCAGCGCCCAGCCGGAGGTCGGGAGTACGCGGTATTTT. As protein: CASSAQPEVGSTRYF.

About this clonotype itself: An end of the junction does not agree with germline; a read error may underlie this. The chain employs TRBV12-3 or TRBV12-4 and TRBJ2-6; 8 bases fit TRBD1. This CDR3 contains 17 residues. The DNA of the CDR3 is TGTGGCAGCAGCTCACAGGGGGGCAGCTCTGGGGCCAACGTCCTGACTTTC. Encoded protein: CGSSSQGGSSGANVLTF.

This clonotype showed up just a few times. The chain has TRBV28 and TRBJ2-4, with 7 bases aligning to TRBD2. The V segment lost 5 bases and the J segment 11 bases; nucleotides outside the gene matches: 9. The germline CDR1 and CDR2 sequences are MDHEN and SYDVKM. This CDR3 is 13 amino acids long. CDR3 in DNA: TGTGCCAGCAGTCCCCGAGCCAGCGGGGTTCAGTACTTC. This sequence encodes CASSPRASGVQYF.